This is a list of T cell receptor beta chains from one sample in a study of T cells in Graves' hyperthyroidism and ophthalmopathy. One entry per CDR3 protein, called by TCRdb with MiXCR from the multiplex PCR reads. The sample records approximately 700,000 distinct CDR3 sequences, 45% being singletons. The specimen sequenced was peripheral blood or thyroid tissue (not recorded which). These receptors all come from an adult man with Graves' disease, either hyperthyroidism or ophthalmopathy (not recorded which). Each CDR3 is given with its conserved first and last residue. The D gene is left open where the match is weak. Size is omitted from some rows. Given values are once, few, many or a class for expanded clones.

J	length	V	D	size	CDR3	DNA
TRBJ1-1	15	TRBV10-3	TRBD1	.	CAISEQGGAITEAFF	TGTGCCATCAGTGAGCAGGGGGGGGCGATCACTGAAGCTTTCTTT
TRBJ1-2	16	TRBV27	TRBD1	.	CASSLSGTGGVYGYTF	TGTGCCAGCAGTTTATCCGGGACAGGGGGCGTATATGGCTACACCTTC
TRBJ2-7	16	TRBV15	TRBD2	many	CATSRAGAGESYRQYF	TGTGCCACCAGCAGAGCGGGAGCGGGAGAGTCTTATCGGCAGTACTTC
TRBJ2-2	16	TRBV24-1	TRBD1	.	CATSDLVTGGSGELFF	TGTGCCACCAGTGATTTGGTTACAGGGGGCTCCGGGGAGCTGTTTTTT
TRBJ2-7	17	TRBV7-2	TRBD2	.	CASSQEVLAGVSYEQYF	TGTGCCAGCAGCCAAGAAGTACTAGCGGGAGTGTCCTACGAGCAGTACTTC
TRBJ2-2	14	TRBV19	TRBD2	many	CASRTSGNTGELFF	TGTGCCAGCAGGACTAGCGGGAACACCGGGGAGCTGTTTTTT
TRBJ1-2	13	TRBV11-2	.	.	CASSFVHNYGYTF	TGTGCCAGCAGCTTCGTTCATAACTATGGCTACACCTTC
TRBJ2-5	14	TRBV7-6	.	.	CASSLGFAVETQYF	TGTGCCAGCAGCTTAGGCTTCGCCGTAGAGACCCAGTACTTC
TRBJ1-2	15	TRBV6-1	.	.	CASRGVQGRNYGYTF	TGTGCCAGCAGGGGTGTCCAGGGGCGTAACTATGGCTACACCTTC
TRBJ2-7	13	TRBV5-1	TRBD1	few	CASSFRGRHEQYF	TGCGCCAGCAGCTTCAGGGGGCGGCACGAGCAGTACTTC
TRBJ2-3	15	TRBV12-3/TRBV12-4	.	.	CASSPRDGSTDTQYF	TGTGCCAGCAGCCCCCGGGACGGAAGCACAGATACGCAGTATTTT
TRBJ1-2	15	TRBV7-2	TRBD1	.	CASSLDGQDSYGYTF	TGTGCCAGCAGCTTAGATGGACAGGATTCGTATGGCTACACCTTC
TRBJ2-7	14	TRBV7-9	TRBD1	few	CASRTGTGAYEQYF	TGTGCCAGCAGAACCGGGACAGGGGCCTACGAGCAGTACTTC
TRBJ1-5	16	TRBV7-6	.	.	CASSLESGELEQPQHF	TGTGCCAGCAGCTTGGAATCAGGGGAGCTAGAGCAGCCCCAGCATTTT
TRBJ2-7	14	TRBV7-2	.	many	CASRGPGSSYEQYF	TGTGCCAGCAGGGGGCCGGGGAGCTCCTACGAGCAGTACTTC
TRBJ1-2	15	TRBV7-6	.	many	CASSLSAGFVYGYTF	TGTGCCAGCAGCTTATCGGCAGGGTTTGTCTATGGCTACACCTTC
TRBJ2-5	15	TRBV7-8	TRBD2	few	CASSRGGGALETQYF	TGTGCCAGTAGTCGTGGCGGGGGGGCCCTTGAGACCCAGTACTTC
TRBJ1-1	14	TRBV7-2	.	few	CASSKRGMNTEAFF	TGTGCCAGCAGCAAAAGGGGGATGAACACTGAAGCTTTCTTT
TRBJ2-5	14	TRBV12-3/TRBV12-4	TRBD2	few	CASSFSGRGRAQYF	TGTGCCAGCAGTTTTTCGGGGCGGGGGAGGGCCCAGTACTTC
TRBJ1-6	13	TRBV20-1	TRBD1	.	CSAGTGGYSPLHF	TGCAGTGCCGGGACAGGGGGTTATTCACCCCTCCACTTT
TRBJ1-4	15	TRBV12-3/TRBV12-4	.	.	CASSFSGGRHEKLFF	TGTGCCAGCAGTTTTTCGGGGGGAAGGCATGAAAAACTGTTTTTT
TRBJ1-2	14	TRBV7-3	TRBD1	.	CASSRDRDHYGYTF	TGTGCCAGCAGCCGGGACAGGGATCACTATGGCTACACCTTC